This T cell receptor beta chain came from a study of T cell responses to AZD1222 COVID-19 vaccine. Findings and caveats of the study: No repertoire was sampled before or during the peak T cell response, only after it. Spike-specific TCRs gained breadth and depth after people received two AZD1222 doses. Only 5 to 7 individuals given AZD1222 were seropositive at baseline. Spike was spanned by vaccine-associated CD4 TCRs, with dominance at 160-218 and 743-854.

The assay was immunoSEQ multiplex PCR, and TCRdb's table has in-frame clones only and misses some. The table includes about 130,000 clones, roughly 87% detected once. Concerning this clone itself: Its cognate antigen is unknown.

Trimming at V came to 0 bases and at J to 5 bases, leaving 9 bases not matched to a gene. Germline values: CDR1 LGHDT, CDR2 YNNKEL (reference sequence). The CDR3 totals 16 residues. This clonotype was sampled from an adult who received the AZD1222 COVID-19 vaccine. The chain employs TRBV3-1 (or the pseudogene TRBV3-2) and TRBJ2-5; 7 bases fit TRBD2. This sample comprised peripheral blood, obtained 28 days after the second AZD1222 dose. DNA of the CDR3: TGTGCCAGCAGCCAAGATAGCAGGACTAGAGTGGAGACCCAGTACTTC. This codes for CASSQDSRTRVETQYF.